One TCR beta chain is described in this entry. Its binding antigen is unknown. Base qualities are missing; no much larger clone stands one base away. This record belongs to a study of T cell responses to AZD1222 COVID-19 vaccine (dated by TCRdb to the early 2020s). About the study as a whole: TCR sequencing was performed for more than 230 trial participants, of whom about 210 were given two doses of AZD1222 and roughly 25 were given two doses of MenACWY control vaccine. Enrollment into the trials was organized by age into subgroups of 18-55, 56-69 and 70-plus years, and those subgroups contained roughly 140, 27 and 60 TCR-sequenced participants, respectively.

V is reduced by 2 bases and J by 7 bases, leaving a spacing of 11 bases between them. CDR3 length: 13 amino acids, cysteine to phenylalanine. Only CDR3 DNA is held: 39 bases, read in frame from base 1. CDR1 and CDR2, looked up from the germline V gene, are MNHNS and SASEGT. The CDR3 regions of human TCRbeta chains were analyzed by immunosequencing. The authors' pipeline ran thus. Repertoire TCRs were matched against a reference library of SARS-CoV-2-specific TCRs generated with the MIRA antigen-specificity platform. Breadth meant the fraction of unique TCRs that were SARS-CoV-2-associated, whereas depth meant the fraction of total T cells that were SARS-CoV-2-associated. Using the MIRA data, each spike-specific TCR was assigned both to the spike region to which the TCR was reactive and to a CD4 or CD8 class. Log10-transformed breadth and depth values were compared by one-way ANOVA with Sidak's multiple comparisons tests. The immuneACCESS repertoire file appears here via TCRdb, limited to in-frame rearrangements. These files lack a portion of the clones; in checked studies, under half of the deficit traces to unresolved V genes, and the cause of the others is not known. For V, J and clone size, that table is used; D and trimming come from the DNA. In this sample the table shows 150,000 to 200,000 clones, 87% of which occur a single time. Less than 3% of the sample lies in the top ten.

General findings and caveats noted by the study authors: Because no samples from the day 14 peak response were available, repertoires could be characterized only after the peak T cell response. In the small 56-69-year group, the increase in depth fell short of significance, most likely because of low power. After two AZD1222 doses, spike-specific TCR breadth and depth were significantly higher than at day 0 and than in MenACWY recipients. Reportedly, almost half of the unique spike-specific TCRs recognized epitopes lying outside the regions that are mutated in the B.1.351 and B.1.1.7 variants. Participants were mostly white British and included more females than males, and it was suggested by the authors that clonal diversity may have been underestimated. Conclusions about previously exposed vaccinees are limited, since just 5 or 6 AZD1222 recipients were seropositive for SARS-CoV-2 at baseline. The vaccine-associated CD4 TCRs covered the entire spike protein, and the dominant responses fell in regions 160-218 and 743-854.

The time point label on this specimen signifies: baseline before first vaccination. What the treatment or condition label conveys for this sample: meningococcal conjugate vaccine given as trial control. Samples from vaccinated people were obtained from the UK trials COV001 and COV002, which included a single-blind randomized controlled phase 2/3 trial of AZD1222 (ChAdOx1 nCoV-19) in healthy adults. For TCRbeta chain sequencing, PBMC samples from trial participants were taken at day 0 and at day 28 after the second dose. This clonotype was sampled from an adult in good health. The chain joins TRBV6-1 to TRBJ1-2; no D gene can be assigned with confidence. This sample comprised peripheral blood, obtained on day 0 of MenACWY control vaccination. The nucleotides read TGTGCCAGCAGTGAATGGCTCGGCGGTGGCTACACCTTC. The resulting protein is CASSEWLGGGYTF.